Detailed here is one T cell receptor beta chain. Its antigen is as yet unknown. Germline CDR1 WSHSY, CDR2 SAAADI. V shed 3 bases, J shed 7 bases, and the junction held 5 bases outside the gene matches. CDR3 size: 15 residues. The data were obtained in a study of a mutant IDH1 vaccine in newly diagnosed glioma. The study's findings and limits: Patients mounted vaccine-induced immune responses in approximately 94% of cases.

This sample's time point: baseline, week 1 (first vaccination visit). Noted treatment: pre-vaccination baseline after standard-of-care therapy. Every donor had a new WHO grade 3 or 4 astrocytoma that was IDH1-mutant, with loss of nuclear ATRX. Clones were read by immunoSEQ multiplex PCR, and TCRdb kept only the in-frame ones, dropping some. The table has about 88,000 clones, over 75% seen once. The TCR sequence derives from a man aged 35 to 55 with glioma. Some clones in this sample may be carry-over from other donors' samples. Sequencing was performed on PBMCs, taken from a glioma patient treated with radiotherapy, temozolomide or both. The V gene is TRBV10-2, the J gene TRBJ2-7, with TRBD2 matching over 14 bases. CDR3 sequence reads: CASSDRLAGGQEQYF. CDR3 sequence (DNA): TGCGCCAGCAGTGATCGACTAGCGGGGGGGCAGGAGCAGTACTTC.